The clone carrying this T cell receptor beta chain was counted only a few times. Its antigen is currently unknown. This sample is drawn from a study of beta chain features in type 1 diabetes. For the study at large: The patients were much like the healthy donors in age, gender and cell yields. Findings of the study overall: Whether TCRB rearrangement is influenced by HLA type was left unresolved in this analysis.

This CDR3 has 16 amino acids. The V and J ends lost 5 bases and 3 bases, in that order; junction bases with no gene match: 9. Per germline, CDR1 MGHDK and CDR2 SYGVNS. All of the sorted populations showed purity greater than 95%. Reverse transcription of all isolated RNA meant that expressed TCRB transcripts were sequenced. The assay was immunoSEQ multiplex PCR, and TCRdb's table has in-frame clones only and misses some. The data show some 150,000 clones, 8% to 13% seen once. Sequenced: naive CD4+ T cells from blood. V is TRBV25-1 and J is TRBJ2-7; 11 bases align to TRBD1. The source is a young man in good health. The CDR3 DNA reads TGTGCCAGCAGTCCCGGGCGGGGGACAGGGGGCTACGAGCAGTACTTC. Protein: CASSPGRGTGGYEQYF.